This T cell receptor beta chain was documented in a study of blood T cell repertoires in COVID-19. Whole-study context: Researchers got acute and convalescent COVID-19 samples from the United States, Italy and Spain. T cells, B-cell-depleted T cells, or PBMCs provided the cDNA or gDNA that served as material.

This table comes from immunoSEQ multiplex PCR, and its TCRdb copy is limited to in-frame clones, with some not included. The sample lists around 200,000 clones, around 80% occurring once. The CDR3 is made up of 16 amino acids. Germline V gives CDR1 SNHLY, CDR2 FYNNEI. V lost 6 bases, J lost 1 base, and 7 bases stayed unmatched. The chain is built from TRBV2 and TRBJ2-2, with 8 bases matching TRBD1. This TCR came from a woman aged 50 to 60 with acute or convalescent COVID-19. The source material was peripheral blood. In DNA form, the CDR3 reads TGTGCCAGCAGGGACAGGGTGGCGGAGAACACCGGGGAGCTGTTTTTT. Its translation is CASRDRVAENTGELFF.